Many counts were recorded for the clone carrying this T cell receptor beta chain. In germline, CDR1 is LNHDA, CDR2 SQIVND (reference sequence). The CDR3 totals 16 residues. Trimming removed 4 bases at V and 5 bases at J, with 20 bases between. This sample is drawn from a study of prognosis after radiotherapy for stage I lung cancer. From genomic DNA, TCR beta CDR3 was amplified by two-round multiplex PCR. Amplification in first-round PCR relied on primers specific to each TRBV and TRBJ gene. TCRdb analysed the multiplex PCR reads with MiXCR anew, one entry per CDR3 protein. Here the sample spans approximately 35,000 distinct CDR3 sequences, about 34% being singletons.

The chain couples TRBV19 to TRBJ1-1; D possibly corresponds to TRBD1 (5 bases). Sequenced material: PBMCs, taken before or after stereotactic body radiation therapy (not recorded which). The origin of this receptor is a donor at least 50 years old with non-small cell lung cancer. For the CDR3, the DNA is TGTGCCAGTAGTACCCCAGTAGGTAGGGGTGGAACTGAAGCTTTCTTT. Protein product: CASSTPVGRGGTEAFF.